This T cell receptor beta chain is from a study of blood T cell repertoires in COVID-19. TCRdb's copy holds only in-frame clones and misses some; the assay was immunoSEQ multiplex PCR. The sample lists approximately 390,000 clones; 70% to 90% were seen once. CDR1 and CDR2 (germline): SGHDT, YYEEEE. V lost 4 bases to trimming and J lost 7 bases; unmatched junction nucleotides: 10. The CDR3 has 14 amino acids. What was sequenced was peripheral blood. The chain employs TRBV5-6 and TRBJ1-1; 7 nucleotides line up with TRBD1. The receptor was derived from a woman aged 60-75 years with COVID-19, enrolled during active disease. Here the CDR3 reads CASSTTGLIDEAFF. CDR3 bases: TGTGCCAGCAGCACGACAGGGCTGATTGATGAAGCTTTCTTT.